Each of the 26 T cell receptor beta chains below was sequenced from the same sample in a study of OX40 agonist ivuxolimab in advanced cancers. Preparation of the library involved the immunoSEQ multiplex PCR assay. Sourced from immuneACCESS, this table was stored by TCRdb with only in-frame sequences that have V and J called. A share of the clones is absent; for the studies checked, an unresolved V gene accounts for under half, and the remainder has no known explanation. Here the sample has approximately 59,000 clones; over 75% occur a single time. Jointly, the top ten make up 2% to 2.5% of the sample. Sample: CD4+ or CD8+ T cells sorted from blood, taken in a trial of the OX40 agonist ivuxolimab. The receptors here all came from an adult with an advanced solid tumor such as melanoma, head and neck, liver or kidney cancer.

This rearrangement joins TRBV9 to TRBJ2-5, with TRBD1 matching over 7 bases. This CDR3 contains 16 residues. V was pared by 3 bases and J by 4 bases, with 12 bases of the junction left unmatched. CDR1 and CDR2 (germline): SGDLS, YYNGEE. The CDR3 spells CASSALQGSVGETQYF. In DNA, the CDR3 is TGTGCCAGCAGCGCTCTACAGGGGTCGGTAGGAGAGACCCAGTACTTC.

This chain joins TRBV6-6 and TRBJ1-5, with D possibly TRBD1 on 5 matching bases. CDR1 is MNHNY and CDR2 is SVGAGI in the germline V gene (reference sequence). The CDR3 loop spans 13 amino acids. The V end was cut by 6 bases, the J end by 5 bases, with 11 bases between. CDR3 nucleotide sequence: TGTGCCAGCAGCCCGGGACGAGATCAGCCCCAGCATTTT. Translation gives CASSPGRDQPQHF.

The genes are TRBV28 and TRBJ1-4; 9 nucleotides agree with TRBD1. CDR1 MDHEN and CDR2 SYDVKM come from the germline V gene. After removal of 4 bases from V and 8 bases from J, the junction contained 8 bases not matched to a gene. The CDR3 contains 15 residues. The CDR3 is CASSSPGTGKEKLFF. CDR3 sequence (DNA): TGTGCCAGCAGTTCTCCCGGGACAGGGAAGGAAAAACTGTTTTTT.

By sample fraction, this clone is medium-sized. The V and J genes are TRBV6-5 and TRBJ2-5, with 8 bases aligning to TRBD1. Trimming removed 2 bases from V and 4 bases from J; junction bases left unmatched: 3. The CDR3 has 14 residues. Germline V gene lookup returns CDR1 MNHEY and CDR2 SVGAGI. This CDR3 reads CASSYQGAGETQYF. Written as DNA, the CDR3 is TGTGCCAGCAGTTACCAGGGGGCGGGAGAGACCCAGTACTTC.

This chain connects TRBV6-6 to TRBJ2-2; no definite D call. Trimming removed 6 bases at V and 6 bases at J, with 8 bases between. CDR3 size: 12 residues. The germline CDR1 and CDR2 sequences are MNHNY and SVGAGI (reference sequence). CDR3: CASSLMAGELFF. The CDR3 nucleotides read TGTGCCAGCAGCTTAATGGCCGGGGAGCTGTTTTTT.

The chain uses TRBV30 and TRBJ2-5; D is uncertain. Germline lookup yields CDR1 GTSNPN and CDR2 SVGIG (reference sequence). The CDR3 totals 13 residues. Trimming left V 5 bases short and J 5 bases short, with 15 bases between. The CDR3 reads CAWVGPLGETQYF. The CDR3 DNA follows: TGTGCCTGGGTGGGTCCCCTTGGGGAGACCCAGTACTTC. The full variable domain, in which reference TRBV30 and TRBJ2-5 provide the parts outside the CDR3, is SQTIHQWPATLVQPVGSPLSLECTVEGTSNPNLYWYRQAAGRGLQLLFYSVGIGQISSEVPQNLSASRPQDRQFILSSKKLLLSDSGFYLCAWVGPLGETQYFGPGTRLLVL.

The chain has TRBV20-1 and TRBJ2-4; TRBD2 might be the D (5 bases). The CDR3 loop spans 11 amino acids. Trimming removed 3 bases from V and 6 bases from J, with 6 bases in between. CDR1 and CDR2 (germline): DFQATT, SNEGSKA (reference sequence). CDR3 in DNA: TGCAGTGCTAGCGGGATAAACATTCAGTACTTC. Translating gives CSASGINIQYF.

The chain employs TRBV4-2 and TRBJ2-7; 7 positions agree with TRBD2. This CDR3 has 15 amino acids. J was trimmed by 4 bases and V by 0 bases; bases with no gene match: 6. CDR1 is LGHNA, CDR2 YNFKEQ, per germline. The CDR3 nucleotides are TGTGCCAGCAGCCAAGAGGGGGGAGGGTTATACGAGCAGTACTTC. Residues: CASSQEGGGLYEQYF.

This chain connects TRBV5-6 to TRBJ2-2; TRBD1 aligns across 10 bases. V shed 5 bases, J shed 3 bases, and the junction held 7 bases outside the gene matches. CDR1 is SGHDT and CDR2 is YYEEEE in the germline V gene. This CDR3 has 16 residues. This CDR3 is CASRSMTGGYTGELFF. CDR3 nucleotide sequence: TGTGCCAGCAGATCCATGACAGGGGGCTACACCGGGGAGCTGTTTTTT.

The chain employs TRBV19 and TRBJ1-4, with 8 bases fitting TRBD1. In germline, CDR1 is LNHDA, CDR2 SQIVND (reference sequence). After removal of 6 bases from V and 6 bases from J, the junction contained 6 bases not matched to a gene. The CDR3 totals 14 residues. DNA of the CDR3: TGTGCCAGTAGCACCAGGGGGCTGGATGAAAAACTGTTTTTT. This sequence encodes CASSTRGLDEKLFF.

The chain carries TRBV23-1 and TRBJ1-1; D is uncertain. TRBV23-1 is designated an ORF whose function remains uncertain. The V end was cut by 4 bases, the J end by 1 base, with 19 bases between. The CDR3 has 17 amino acids. The DNA for the CDR3 is TGCGCCAGCAGTCTTAAACCCAGCAGCGTAGAGAACACTGAAGCTTTCTTT. Its protein is CASSLKPSSVENTEAFF.

This chain joins TRBV6-4 and TRBJ1-1, with D possibly being TRBD1 (6 bases). Deletions cut 0 bases from V and 1 base from J, with 12 bases between. The CDR3 totals 16 residues. The germline V gene has CDR1 MRHNA and CDR2 SNTAGT. CDR3: CASSDSHQGPNTEAFF. The CDR3 region has the DNA TGTGCCAGCAGTGACTCTCATCAGGGGCCGAACACTGAAGCTTTCTTT.

The CDR3 DNA sequence: TGTGCCAGCTCACCACTCTACCTACCGTCCGCGAACACCGGGGAGCTGTTTTTT. Translation gives CASSPLYLPSANTGELFF. This rearrangement joins TRBV18 to TRBJ2-2; D remains ambiguous. The CDR3 loop spans 18 amino acids. The ends were cut back, 1 base at V and 0 bases at J, with 15 bases in the middle. The germline gives CDR1 KGHSH, CDR2 LQKENI. The variable domain in full, with the rest retrieved from reference TRBV18 and TRBJ2-2, is NAGVMQNPRHLVRRRGQEARLRCSPMKGHSHVYWYRQLPEEGLKFMVYLQKENIIDESGMPKERFSAEFPKEGPSILRIQQVVRGDSAAYFCASSPLYLPSANTGELFFGEGSRLTVL.

Only a few counts were recorded for this clone. The V and J genes are TRBV19 and TRBJ1-2, with TRBD1 identical over 7 bases. Germline CDR1 reads LNHDA; CDR2 reads SQIVND (reference sequence). J was trimmed by 4 bases and V by 10 bases; bases with no gene match: 21. The CDR3 length is 17 residues. The CDR3 DNA reads as TGTGCCACCAGGGGCCAAGATACAGGGGCCGCCTCCTATGGCTACACCTTC. Translating gives CATRGQDTGAASYGYTF.

The chain couples TRBV18 to TRBJ1-1, with unresolved D. The CDR3 is 16 amino acids. Looked up from germline, CDR1 is KGHSH and CDR2 is LQKENI. The V end was cut by 2 bases, the J end by 1 base, with 14 bases between. Here the CDR3 reads CASSPTAPNANTEAFF. CDR3 bases: TGTGCCAGCTCACCAACAGCGCCAAACGCGAACACTGAAGCTTTCTTT.

V gene TRBV5-1 combines with J gene TRBJ1-4; 8 nucleotides agree with TRBD1. V was clipped by 5 bases and J by 5 bases; unmatched bases: 5. CDR1 is SGHRS and CDR2 is YFSETQ in the germline V gene. The length of the CDR3 is 14 residues. For the CDR3, the DNA is TGCGCCAGCAGTCAAGGACAGGGAAATGAAAAACTGTTTTTT. It is translated as CASSQGQGNEKLFF.

Only one count was recorded for this clone. This chain links TRBV12-2 with TRBJ2-3; the table's D call TRBD2 went unverified against the DNA. TRBV12-2 corresponds to a pseudogene. The CDR3 contains 17 residues. CDR3 DNA: TGTGCAAGTCGCTTATCGGCTAGCGGAGGGAGCACAGATACGCAGTATTTT. Its protein is CASRLSASGGSTDTQYF.

This chain connects TRBV11-2 to TRBJ2-5; possible D gene TRBD2, 6 bases. V was cut by 6 bases and J by 5 bases, with 13 bases left in between. Germline V gene lookup returns CDR1 SGHAT and CDR2 FQNNGV. The CDR3 is made up of 13 amino acids. DNA for the CDR3: TGTGCCAGCAGTAAACAGGCGGGGGAGACCCAGTACTTC. Translated: CASSKQAGETQYF.

The chain uses TRBV7-2 and TRBJ2-3, with D maybe TRBD1 (6 bases). With 5 bases removed from V and 6 bases from J, the gap between germline ends came to 6 bases. Germline values: CDR1 SGHTA, CDR2 FQGNSA. The CDR3 has 11 amino acids. CDR3 sequence reads: CASSTGDTQYF. For the CDR3, the DNA is TGTGCCAGCAGCACAGGGGATACGCAGTATTTT.

The V gene is TRBV29-1, the J gene TRBJ1-1; 7 nucleotides align to TRBD1. The ends lost 2 bases at V and 3 bases at J; junction bases unmatched: 9. This CDR3 contains 15 residues. Germline V CDR1 and CDR2: SQVTM, ANQGSEA. The DNA of the CDR3 is TGCAGCGTTGAAAGAGAGGGGGCGCTGGACACTGAAGCTTTCTTT. The encoded protein is CSVEREGALDTEAFF.

The chain joins TRBV2 to TRBJ2-3; 8 bases fit TRBD1. CDR3 length equals 14 residues. In germline, CDR1 is SNHLY, CDR2 FYNNEI. V lost 7 bases to trimming and J lost 1 base; unmatched junction nucleotides: 4. The CDR3 sequence is CASIPDRGTDTQYF. The CDR3 coding sequence is TGTGCCAGCATCCCGGACAGGGGCACAGATACGCAGTATTTT. Combining the CDR3 with reference TRBV2 and TRBJ2-3 gives the whole variable domain EPEVTQTPSHQVTQMGQEVILRCVPISNHLYFYWYRQILGQKVEFLVSFYNNEISEKSEIFDDQFSVERPDGSNFTLKIRSTKLEDSAMYFCASIPDRGTDTQYFGPGTRLTVL.

The J gene is TRBJ2-5, the V gene TRBV2, with 7 bases identical to TRBD1. The end of the DNA aligns better with TRBJ2-7, so the J call may be wrong. This CDR3 is built from 13 residues. CDR1 is SNHLY, CDR2 FYNNEI, per germline. DNA of the CDR3: TGTGCCAGCAGACCGGGACAGTTCTACGAGCAGTACTTC. Protein: CASRPGQFYEQYF.

V gene TRBV15 combines with J gene TRBJ1-4; the match to TRBD1 covers 8 bases. V gave up 0 bases and J gave up 10 bases; unmatched junction bases: 7. Germline CDR1 and CDR2: LNHNV and YYDKDF (reference sequence). The CDR3 is 15 residues long. This chain's CDR3 is CATSRETGELGKLFF. The CDR3 coding sequence is TGTGCCACCAGCAGAGAGACAGGGGAGTTAGGAAAACTGTTTTTT.

This clone was seen a single time. This chain joins TRBV5-1 and TRBJ1-3, with D unresolved. The CDR3 length is 14 residues. CDR1 SGHRS and CDR2 YFSETQ come from the germline V gene. V lost 4 bases to trimming and J lost 2 bases, with 10 bases between them. In DNA form, the CDR3 reads TGCGCCAGCAGCCCTGGAGGGACTGGAAACACCATATATTTT. This gives the protein CASSPGGTGNTIYF.

DNA for the CDR3: TGCGCCAGCAGCCGTGGGACAGGGTACGACGCTGGGGGAAATCAGCCCCAGCATTTT. It translates to CASSRGTGYDAGGNQPQHF. This rearrangement joins TRBV4-1 to TRBJ1-5; 9 bases agree with TRBD1. Germline V gives CDR1 MGHRA, CDR2 YSYEKL. J was trimmed by 4 bases and V by 4 bases; bases with no gene match: 17. The CDR3 covers 19 residues.

The CDR3 reads CAIGPATNEKLFF. DNA for the CDR3: TGTGCCATAGGCCCTGCAACTAATGAAAAACTGTTTTTT. This chain uses TRBV28 with TRBJ1-4; D gene unclear. Germline-derived CDR1 and CDR2 are MDHEN and SYDVKM. Deletions cut 10 bases from V and 0 bases from J, with 9 bases between. The CDR3 spans 13 residues.